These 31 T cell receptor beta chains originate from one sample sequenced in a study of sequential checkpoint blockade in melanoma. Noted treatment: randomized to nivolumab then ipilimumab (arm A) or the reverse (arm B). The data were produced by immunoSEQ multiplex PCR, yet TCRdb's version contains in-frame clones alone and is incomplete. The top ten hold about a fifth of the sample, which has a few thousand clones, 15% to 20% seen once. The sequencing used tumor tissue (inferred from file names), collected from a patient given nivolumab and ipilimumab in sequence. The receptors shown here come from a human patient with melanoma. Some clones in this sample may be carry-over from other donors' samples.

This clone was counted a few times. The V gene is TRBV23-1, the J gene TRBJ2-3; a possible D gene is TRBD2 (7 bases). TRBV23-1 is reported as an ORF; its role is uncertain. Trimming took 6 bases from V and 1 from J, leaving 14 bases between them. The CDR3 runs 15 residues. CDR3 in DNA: TGCGCCAGCAGCACTAGGCGGGGGCGCACAGATACGCAGTATTTT. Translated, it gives CASSTRRGRTDTQYF.

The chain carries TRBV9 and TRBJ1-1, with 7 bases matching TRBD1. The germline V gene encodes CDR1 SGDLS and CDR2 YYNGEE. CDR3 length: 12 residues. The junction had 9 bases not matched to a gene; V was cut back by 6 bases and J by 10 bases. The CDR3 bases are TGTGCCAGCATCAGTGTAAGGGGGCCAGCTTTCTTT. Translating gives CASISVRGPAFF.

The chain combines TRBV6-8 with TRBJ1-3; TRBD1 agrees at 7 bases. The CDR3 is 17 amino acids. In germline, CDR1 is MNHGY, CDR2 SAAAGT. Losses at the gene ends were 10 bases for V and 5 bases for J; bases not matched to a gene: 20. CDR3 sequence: CAIMNFRGQSARNTIYF. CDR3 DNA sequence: TGTGCCATCATGAACTTCCGGGGACAGAGCGCTCGAAACACCATATATTTT.

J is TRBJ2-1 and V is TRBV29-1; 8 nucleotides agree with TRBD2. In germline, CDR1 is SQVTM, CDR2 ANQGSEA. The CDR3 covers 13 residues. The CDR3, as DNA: TGCAGTATTCGGGCACGGGGGGGCTCGGAGCAGTTCTTC. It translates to CSIRARGGSEQFF.

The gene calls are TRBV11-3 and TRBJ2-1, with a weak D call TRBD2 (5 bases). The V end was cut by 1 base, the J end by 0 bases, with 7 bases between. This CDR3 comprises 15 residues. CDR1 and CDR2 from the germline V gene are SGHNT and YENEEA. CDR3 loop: CASSLVGSSYNEQFF. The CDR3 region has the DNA TGTGCCAGCAGCTTAGTAGGGAGCTCCTACAATGAGCAGTTCTTC.

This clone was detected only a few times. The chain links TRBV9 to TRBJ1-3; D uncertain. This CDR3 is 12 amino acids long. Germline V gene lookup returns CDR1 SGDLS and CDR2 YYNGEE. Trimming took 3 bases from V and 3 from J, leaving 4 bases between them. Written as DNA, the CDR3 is TGTGCCAGCAGCGCAGTTGGAAACACCATATATTTT. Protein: CASSAVGNTIYF.

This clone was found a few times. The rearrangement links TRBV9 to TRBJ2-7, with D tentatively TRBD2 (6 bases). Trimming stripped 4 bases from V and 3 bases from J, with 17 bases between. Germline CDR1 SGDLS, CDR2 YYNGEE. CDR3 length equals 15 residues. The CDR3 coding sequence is TGTGCCAGCAGCCCGTTGGGGAGCGGGTACTACGAGCAGTACTTC. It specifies CASSPLGSGYYEQYF.

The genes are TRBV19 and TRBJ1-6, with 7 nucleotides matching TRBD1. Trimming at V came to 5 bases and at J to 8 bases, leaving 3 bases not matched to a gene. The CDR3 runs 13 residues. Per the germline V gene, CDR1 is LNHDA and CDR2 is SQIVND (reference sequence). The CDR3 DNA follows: TGTGCCAGTAGTGGTAGGGGGCATTCACCCCTCCACTTT. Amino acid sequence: CASSGRGHSPLHF.

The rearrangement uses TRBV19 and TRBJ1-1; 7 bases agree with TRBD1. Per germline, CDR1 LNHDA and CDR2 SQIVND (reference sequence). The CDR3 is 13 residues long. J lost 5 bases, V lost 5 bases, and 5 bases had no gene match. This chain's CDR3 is CASSRQGVTEAFF. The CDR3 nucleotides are TGTGCCAGTAGTCGACAGGGAGTAACTGAAGCTTTCTTT.

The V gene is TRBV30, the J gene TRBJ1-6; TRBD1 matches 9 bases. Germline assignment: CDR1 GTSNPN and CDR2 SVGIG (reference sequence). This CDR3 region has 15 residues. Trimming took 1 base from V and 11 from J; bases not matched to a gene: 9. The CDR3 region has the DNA TGTGCCTGGAGTGGCCTGAGGACAGGGGATCCACCCCTCCACTTT. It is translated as CAWSGLRTGDPPLHF.

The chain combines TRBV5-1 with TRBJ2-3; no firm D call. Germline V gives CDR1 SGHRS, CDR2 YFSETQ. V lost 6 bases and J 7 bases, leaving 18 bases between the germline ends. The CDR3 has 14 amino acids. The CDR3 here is CASTPLDLSYTQYF. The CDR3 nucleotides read TGCGCCAGCACTCCGTTGGATCTTTCTTATACGCAGTATTTT.

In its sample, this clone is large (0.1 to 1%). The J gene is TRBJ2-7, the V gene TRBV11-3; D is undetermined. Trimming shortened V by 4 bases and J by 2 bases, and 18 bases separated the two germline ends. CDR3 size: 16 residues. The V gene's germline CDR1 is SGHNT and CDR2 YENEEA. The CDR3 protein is CASSSKVGIPAYEQYF. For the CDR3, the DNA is TGTGCCAGCAGCTCCAAAGTGGGAATCCCAGCCTACGAGCAGTACTTC.

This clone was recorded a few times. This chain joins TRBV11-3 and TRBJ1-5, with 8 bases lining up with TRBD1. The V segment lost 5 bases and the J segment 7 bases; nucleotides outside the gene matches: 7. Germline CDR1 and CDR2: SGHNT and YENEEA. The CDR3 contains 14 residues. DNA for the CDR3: TGTGCCAGCAGCACGACCGGGACAGGCCAGCCCCAGCATTTT. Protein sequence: CASSTTGTGQPQHF.

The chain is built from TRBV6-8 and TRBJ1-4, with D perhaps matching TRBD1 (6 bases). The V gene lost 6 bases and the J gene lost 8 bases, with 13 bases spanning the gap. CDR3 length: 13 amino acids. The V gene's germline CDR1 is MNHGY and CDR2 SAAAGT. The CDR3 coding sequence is TGTGCCAGCAGCGGGACATTGGGGGAAAAACTGTTTTTT. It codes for CASSGTLGEKLFF.

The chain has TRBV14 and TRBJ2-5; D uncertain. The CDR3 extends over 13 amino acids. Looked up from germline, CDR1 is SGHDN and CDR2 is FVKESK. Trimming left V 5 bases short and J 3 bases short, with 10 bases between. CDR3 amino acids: CASSFRAKETQYF. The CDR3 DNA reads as TGTGCCAGCAGCTTTAGGGCTAAAGAGACCCAGTACTTC.

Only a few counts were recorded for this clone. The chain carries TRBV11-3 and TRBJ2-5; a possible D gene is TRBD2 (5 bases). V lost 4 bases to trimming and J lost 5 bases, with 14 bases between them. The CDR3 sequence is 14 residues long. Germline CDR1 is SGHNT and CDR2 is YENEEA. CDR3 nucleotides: TGTGCCAGCAGCTCGCTCGCGGGTGGGGAGACCCAGTACTTC. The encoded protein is CASSSLAGGETQYF.

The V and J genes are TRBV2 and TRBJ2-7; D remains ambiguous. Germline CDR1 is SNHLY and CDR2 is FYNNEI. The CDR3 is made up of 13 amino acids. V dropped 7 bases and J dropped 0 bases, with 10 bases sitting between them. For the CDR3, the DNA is TGTGCCAGCAAACTACAGATCTCCTACGAGCAGTACTTC. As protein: CASKLQISYEQYF.

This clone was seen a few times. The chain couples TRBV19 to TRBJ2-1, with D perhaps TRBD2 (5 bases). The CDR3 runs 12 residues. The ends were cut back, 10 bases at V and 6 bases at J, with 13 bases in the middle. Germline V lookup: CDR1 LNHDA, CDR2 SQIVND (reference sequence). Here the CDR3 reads CATQGSFNEQFF. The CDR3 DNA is TGTGCCACCCAAGGGAGTTTCAATGAGCAGTTCTTC.

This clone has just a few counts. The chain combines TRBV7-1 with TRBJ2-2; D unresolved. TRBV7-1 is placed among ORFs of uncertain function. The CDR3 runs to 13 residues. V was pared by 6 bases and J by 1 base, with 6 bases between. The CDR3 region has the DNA TGTGCCAGCAGAATAGAGAACACCGGGGAGCTGTTTTTT. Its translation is CASRIENTGELFF.

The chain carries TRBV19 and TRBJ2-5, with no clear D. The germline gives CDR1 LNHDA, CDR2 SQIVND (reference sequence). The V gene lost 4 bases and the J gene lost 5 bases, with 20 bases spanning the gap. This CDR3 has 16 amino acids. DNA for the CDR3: TGTGCCAGTAGTACCACGAGGACCCCAGGCGACGAGACCCAGTACTTC. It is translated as CASSTTRTPGDETQYF.

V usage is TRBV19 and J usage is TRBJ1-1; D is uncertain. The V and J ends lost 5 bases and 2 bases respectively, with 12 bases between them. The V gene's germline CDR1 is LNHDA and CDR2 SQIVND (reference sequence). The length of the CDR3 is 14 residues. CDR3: CASSPGWQNTEAFF. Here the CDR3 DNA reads TGTGCCAGTAGTCCCGGATGGCAAAACACTGAAGCTTTCTTT.

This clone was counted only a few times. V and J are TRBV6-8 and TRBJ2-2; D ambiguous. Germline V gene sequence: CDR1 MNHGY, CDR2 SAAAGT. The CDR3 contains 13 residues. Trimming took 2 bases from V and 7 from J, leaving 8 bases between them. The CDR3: CASSYAENGELFF. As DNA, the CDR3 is TGTGCCAGCAGTTACGCGGAAAACGGGGAGCTGTTTTTT.

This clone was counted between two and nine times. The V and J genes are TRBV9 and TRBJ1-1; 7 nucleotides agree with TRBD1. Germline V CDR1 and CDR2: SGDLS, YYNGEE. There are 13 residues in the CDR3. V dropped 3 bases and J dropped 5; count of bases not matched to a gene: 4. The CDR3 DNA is TGTGCCAGCAGCGAAGGGGGCCGAACTGAAGCTTTCTTT. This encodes CASSEGGRTEAFF. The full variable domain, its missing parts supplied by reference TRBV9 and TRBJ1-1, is DSGVTQTPKHLITATGQRVTLRCSPRSGDLSVYWYQQSLDQGLQFLIQYYNGEERAKGNILERFSAQQFPDLHSELNLSSLELGDSALYFCASSEGGRTEAFFGQGTRLTVV.

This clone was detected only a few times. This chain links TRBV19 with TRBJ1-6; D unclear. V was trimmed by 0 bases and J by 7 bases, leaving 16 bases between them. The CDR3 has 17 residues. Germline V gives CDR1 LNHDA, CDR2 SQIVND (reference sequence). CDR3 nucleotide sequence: TGTGCCAGTAGTATAGATCAGCTTGGAGACGGAAATTCACCCCTCCACTTT. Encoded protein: CASSIDQLGDGNSPLHF.

The CDR3 region has the DNA TGTGCCTGGAGGACAGGGTTGAATTCACCCCTCCACTTT. Encoded protein: CAWRTGLNSPLHF. This chain uses TRBV30 with TRBJ1-6; 7 nucleotides agree with TRBD1. Per germline, CDR1 GTSNPN and CDR2 SVGIG (reference sequence). The V segment lost 3 bases and the J segment 7 bases; nucleotides outside the gene matches: 3. The CDR3 spans 13 residues.

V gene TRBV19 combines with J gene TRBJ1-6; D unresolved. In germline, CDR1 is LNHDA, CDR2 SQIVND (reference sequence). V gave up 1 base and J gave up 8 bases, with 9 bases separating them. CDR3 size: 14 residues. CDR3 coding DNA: TGTGCCAGTAGTATAGGGCTCTCCCATTCACCCCTCCACTTT. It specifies CASSIGLSHSPLHF.

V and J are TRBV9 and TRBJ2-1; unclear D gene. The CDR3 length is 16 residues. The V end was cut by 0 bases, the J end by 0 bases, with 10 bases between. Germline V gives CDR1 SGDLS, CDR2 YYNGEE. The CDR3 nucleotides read TGTGCCAGCAGCGTAGAGGGCGCGAGCTCCTACAATGAGCAGTTCTTC. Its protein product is CASSVEGASSYNEQFF.

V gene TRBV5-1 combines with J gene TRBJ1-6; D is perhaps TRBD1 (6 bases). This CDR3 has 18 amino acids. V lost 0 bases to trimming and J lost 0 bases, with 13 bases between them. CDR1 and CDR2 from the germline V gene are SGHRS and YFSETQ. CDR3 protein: CASSLGRGWSSYNSPLHF. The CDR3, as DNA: TGCGCCAGCAGCTTGGGCAGGGGATGGAGCTCCTATAATTCACCCCTCCACTTT.

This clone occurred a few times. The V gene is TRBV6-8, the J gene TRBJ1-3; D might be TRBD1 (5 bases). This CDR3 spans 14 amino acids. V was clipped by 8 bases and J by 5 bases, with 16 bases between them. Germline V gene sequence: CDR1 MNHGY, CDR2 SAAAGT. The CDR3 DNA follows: TGTGCCAGCGGATCCCGACAGAACAGAAACACCATATATTTT. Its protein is CASGSRQNRNTIYF.

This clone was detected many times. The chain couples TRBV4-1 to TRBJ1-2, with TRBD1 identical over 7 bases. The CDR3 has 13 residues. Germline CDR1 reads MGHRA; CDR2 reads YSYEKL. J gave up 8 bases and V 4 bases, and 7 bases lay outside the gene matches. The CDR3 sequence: CASSLVQGEGYTF. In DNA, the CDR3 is TGCGCCAGCAGCCTTGTTCAGGGGGAAGGCTACACCTTC.

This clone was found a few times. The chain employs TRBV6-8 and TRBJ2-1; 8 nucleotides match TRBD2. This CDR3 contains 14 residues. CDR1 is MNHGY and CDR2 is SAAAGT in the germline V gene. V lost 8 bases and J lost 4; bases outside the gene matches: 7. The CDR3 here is CASLGGGRYNEQFF. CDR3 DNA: TGTGCCAGCCTCGGGGGGGGTCGTTACAATGAGCAGTTCTTC.